The 7 T cell receptor beta chains below were found in one sample sequenced in a study of blood T cell repertoires in COVID-19. Profiled with immunoSEQ multiplex PCR; TCRdb holds only in-frame clones, not every one. Of some 200,000 clones in the sample, 87% were seen once. Sequenced sample: PBMCs or T cells enriched from blood (not recorded which). The receptors come from a man younger than 30 with acute COVID-19.

The CDR3 nucleotides are TGTGCCAGCAGCCGATCTAGCGGGAGGAGCTACGAGCAGTACTTC. It specifies CASSRSSGRSYEQYF. This chain links TRBV5-4 with TRBJ2-7, with 11 nucleotides matching TRBD2. Per germline, CDR1 SGHNT and CDR2 YYREEE (reference sequence). V gave up 4 bases and J gave up 3 bases; unmatched junction bases: 6. This CDR3 is built from 15 residues. The full variable domain, in which reference TRBV5-4 and TRBJ2-7 provide the parts outside the CDR3, is ETGVTQSPTHLIKTRGQQVTLRCSSQSGHNTVSWYQQALGQGPQFIFQYYREEENGRGNFPPRFSGLQFPNYSSELNVNALELDDSALYLCASSRSSGRSYEQYFGPGTRLTVT.

The chain has TRBV28 and TRBJ1-4, with D perhaps matching TRBD1 (6 bases). V dropped 3 bases and J dropped 8 bases, with 13 bases sitting between them. The germline CDR1 and CDR2 sequences are MDHEN and SYDVKM. This CDR3 has 14 residues. The CDR3 loop reads CASSLGHVGEKLFF. The DNA for the CDR3 is TGTGCCAGCAGTTTGGGACACGTCGGAGAAAAACTGTTTTTT.

The rearrangement uses TRBV30 and TRBJ1-1; 11 bases map to TRBD1. Trimming cost V 3 bases and J 6 bases; bases outside gene matches: 6. There are 14 residues in the CDR3. Germline values: CDR1 GTSNPN, CDR2 SVGIG (reference sequence). As DNA, the CDR3 is TGTGCCTGGAGGACCGGACAGGGGGCCTCTGAAGCTTTCTTT. Translation gives CAWRTGQGASEAFF.

This chain uses TRBV19 with TRBJ2-3; 9 positions agree with TRBD1. Germline loops: CDR1 LNHDA, CDR2 SQIVND (reference sequence). The CDR3 has 16 amino acids. J gave up 3 bases and V 5 bases, and 9 bases lay outside the gene matches. CDR3 loop: CASSSGQGTGTDTQYF. Written as DNA, the CDR3 is TGTGCCAGTAGTTCGGGACAGGGAACGGGTACAGATACGCAGTATTTT.

The V gene is TRBV3-1 (or the pseudogene TRBV3-2), the J gene TRBJ1-5; 7 positions match TRBD1. Germline V gene sequence: CDR1 LGHDT, CDR2 YNNKEL (reference sequence). With 1 base clipped from V and 3 bases from J, the junction kept 3 bases outside the gene matches. This CDR3 has 15 residues. The CDR3 DNA sequence: TGTGCCAGCAGCCAAGCCAGGGGGTCCAATCAGCCCCAGCATTTT. Encoded protein: CASSQARGSNQPQHF.

The chain has TRBV19 and TRBJ1-5; D gene uncertain. The V gene lost 0 bases and the J gene lost 2 bases, with 11 bases spanning the gap. The CDR3 totals 16 residues. Germline assignment: CDR1 LNHDA and CDR2 SQIVND (reference sequence). As DNA, the CDR3 is TGTGCCAGTAGTATAGAACGGGTACGAGGCAATCAGCCCCAGCATTTT. Translating it yields CASSIERVRGNQPQHF.

The chain combines TRBV7-9 with TRBJ1-2; the D gene is possibly TRBD1 (5 bases). The germline V and J ends were trimmed by 3 bases and 0 bases, with 8 bases remaining between them. The CDR3 has 14 amino acids. Germline V lookup: CDR1 SEHNR, CDR2 FQNEAQ (reference sequence). Here the CDR3 DNA reads TGTGCCAGCAGCTTCCAGACAGCTAACTATGGCTACACCTTC. This sequence encodes CASSFQTANYGYTF.